This T cell receptor (beta chain) was obtained from a study of CD8+ T cells in alopecia areata. Study findings and constraints: Sequence data from scalp samples additionally include resident alphabeta T cells of normal skin. Across lesional scalp, and particularly alopecia totalis/universalis, clonality surpassed that of normal scalp.

This CDR3 contains 13 residues. The V and J ends lost 4 bases and 6 bases respectively, with 13 bases between them. The germline gives CDR1 SGHNT, CDR2 YYREEE (reference sequence). Isolated RNA was reverse transcribed into cDNA used as the sequencing template. Method: immunoSEQ multiplex PCR; TCRdb's copy keeps in-frame clones and lacks some. The sample includes over 150,000 clones, more than 55% seen only once; the top ten take approximately 4.9%. Worth noting for this clone: As yet, its antigen is unknown.

V and J are TRBV5-4 and TRBJ1-1, with D perhaps matching TRBD1 (6 bases). Sequenced material: CD8+ T cells sorted from blood. The TCR was taken from a human donor in good health. The CDR3 DNA is TGTGCCAGCAGCCAGGACAGTTACCCTGAAGCTTTCTTT. Its translation is CASSQDSYPEAFF.